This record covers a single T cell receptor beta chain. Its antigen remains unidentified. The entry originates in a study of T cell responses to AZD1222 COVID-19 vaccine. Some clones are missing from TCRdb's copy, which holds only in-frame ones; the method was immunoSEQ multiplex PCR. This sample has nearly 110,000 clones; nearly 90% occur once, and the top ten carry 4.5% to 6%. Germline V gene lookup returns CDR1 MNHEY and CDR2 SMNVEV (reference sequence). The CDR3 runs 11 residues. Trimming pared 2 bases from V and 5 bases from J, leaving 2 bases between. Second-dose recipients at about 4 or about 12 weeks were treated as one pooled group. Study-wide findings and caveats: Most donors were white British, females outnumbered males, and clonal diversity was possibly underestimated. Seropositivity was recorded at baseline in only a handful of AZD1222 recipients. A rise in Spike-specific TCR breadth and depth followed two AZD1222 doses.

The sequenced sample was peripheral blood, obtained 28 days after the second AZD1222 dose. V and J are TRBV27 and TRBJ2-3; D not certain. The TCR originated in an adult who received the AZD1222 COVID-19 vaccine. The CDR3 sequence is CASSLRDTQYF. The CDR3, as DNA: TGTGCCAGCAGTTTACGAGATACGCAGTATTTT.